These 17 T cell receptor beta chains share one sample of origin, sequenced in a study of T cell responses to AZD1222 COVID-19 vaccine. Only in-frame clones appear in the TCRdb table, and some are missing; sequencing was by immunoSEQ multiplex PCR. The data show fewer than 200,000 clones, approximately 89% seen once. The material sequenced was peripheral blood, taken 28 days after the second AZD1222 dose. These receptors were collected from an adult who received the AZD1222 COVID-19 vaccine.

The chain has TRBV4-1 and TRBJ1-5; 12 nucleotides match TRBD1. Per the germline V gene, CDR1 is MGHRA and CDR2 is YSYEKL. The CDR3 runs to 17 residues. Trimming cost V 1 base and J 4 bases; bases outside gene matches: 5. The CDR3 here is CASSQGAGQGANQPQHF. The CDR3 bases are TGCGCCAGCAGCCAAGGGGCGGGACAGGGGGCGAATCAGCCCCAGCATTTT.

The rearrangement uses TRBV14 and TRBJ1-1, with D hard to call. V lost 4 bases and J 4 bases, leaving 10 bases between the germline ends. This CDR3 region has 13 residues. Germline V CDR1 and CDR2: SGHDN, FVKESK. The CDR3 here is CASSLSMGTEAFF. DNA for the CDR3: TGTGCCAGCAGCCTTAGCATGGGCACTGAAGCTTTCTTT.

Of note for this clone: Other DNA sequences from this sample encode an identical CDR3 as well. The CDR3 coding sequence is TGCAGCGTTGAAGAGGGGGACAGGGGGTACGAGCAGTACTTC. It specifies CSVEEGDRGYEQYF. The rearrangement links TRBV29-1 to TRBJ2-7; 11 bases match TRBD1. V trimming: 0 bases; J trimming: 4 bases; junction bases outside the gene matches: 2. Germline-derived CDR1 and CDR2 are SQVTM and ANQGSEA. The CDR3 totals 14 residues.

This sequence joins TRBV5-1 and TRBJ1-1; TRBD1 might be the D (6 bases). Germline CDR1 and CDR2: SGHRS and YFSETQ. The CDR3 contains 14 residues. V shed 2 bases and J shed 5 bases, with 13 bases lying between them. In DNA, the CDR3 is TGCGCCAGCAGCTTCACCCCAGGGGCTACTGAAGCTTTCTTT. Protein product: CASSFTPGATEAFF. Together with reference TRBV5-1 and TRBJ1-1, the CDR3 gives the full variable domain: KAGVTQTPRYLIKTRGQQVTLSCSPISGHRSVSWYQQTPGQGLQFLFEYFSETQRNKGNFPGRFSGRQFSNSRSEMNVSTLELGDSALYLCASSFTPGATEAFFGQGTRLTVV.

The chain couples TRBV27 to TRBJ1-1; 7 bases fit TRBD1. The trim removed 3 bases at V and 4 bases at J, leaving 2 bases unmatched. CDR1 is MNHEY, CDR2 SMNVEV, per germline (reference sequence). The CDR3 is made up of 13 amino acids. CDR3 bases: TGTGCCAGCAGTTTTGGACAGGCCACTGAAGCTTTCTTT. This sequence encodes CASSFGQATEAFF.

V is TRBV11-1 and J is TRBJ2-7; no reliable D call. Germline assignment: CDR1 SGHAT and CDR2 FQDESV (reference sequence). Trimming stripped 2 bases from V and 2 bases from J, with 10 bases between. This CDR3 is built from 14 residues. Written as DNA, the CDR3 is TGTGCCAGCAGCTTATCGAACGACCCCTACGAGCAGTACTTC. This translates into CASSLSNDPYEQYF.

The rearrangement uses TRBV7-9 and TRBJ2-2; 7 bases are a match to TRBD2. Germline CDR1 SEHNR, CDR2 FQNEAQ (reference sequence). CDR3 length: 13 residues. V was clipped by 5 bases and J by 11 bases; unmatched bases: 8. CDR3 region: CASSRLASRELFF. The CDR3 DNA follows: TGTGCCAGCAGCCGACTAGCATCCCGAGAGCTGTTTTTT.

The chain is built from TRBV25-1 and TRBJ1-2; a possible D gene is TRBD1 (5 bases). Germline CDR1 reads MGHDK; CDR2 reads SYGVNS. V was clipped by 5 bases and J by 5 bases, with 9 bases between them. The CDR3 loop spans 12 amino acids. The CDR3 sequence is CASSPGGYGYTF. CDR3 nucleotides: TGTGCCAGCAGTCCTGGGGGTTATGGCTACACCTTC.

V is TRBV11-2 and J is TRBJ2-3; D is unclear. From germline, CDR1 is SGHAT and CDR2 FQNNGV. The CDR3 covers 13 residues. V lost 1 base and J lost 1, with 3 bases in between. The CDR3 sequence: CASSLGRTDTQYF. In DNA form, the CDR3 reads TGTGCCAGCAGCTTAGGTCGCACAGATACGCAGTATTTT.

The CDR3, as DNA: TGCGCCAGCAGCTCCGGGACAGCGGTTCATGAAAAACTGTTTTTT. Encoded protein: CASSSGTAVHEKLFF. The chain links TRBV10-1 to TRBJ1-4, with TRBD1 matching over 7 bases. From germline, CDR1 is WNHNN and CDR2 SYGVQD (reference sequence). The V segment lost 6 bases and the J segment 6 bases; nucleotides outside the gene matches: 10. This CDR3 region has 15 residues.

V is TRBV11-2 and J is TRBJ2-1; D not resolved. CDR3 length: 13 residues. V lost 5 bases to trimming and J lost 1 base, with 6 bases between them. The V gene's germline CDR1 is SGHAT and CDR2 FQNNGV. This CDR3 reads CASSLISYNEQFF. The CDR3 DNA is TGTGCCAGCAGCCTCATATCCTACAATGAGCAGTTCTTC.

The gene calls are TRBV19 and TRBJ1-5, with a tentative D call TRBD1 (5 bases). CDR1 LNHDA and CDR2 SQIVND come from the germline V gene (reference sequence). Between the trimmed V and J ends, which lost 8 bases and 7 bases, there was a span of 15 bases. CDR3 length: 13 residues. CDR3 in amino acids: CASGDGGSQPQHF. CDR3 in DNA: TGTGCCAGTGGGGACGGGGGTAGCCAGCCCCAGCATTTT.

The rearrangement joins TRBV18 to TRBJ1-4, with a tentative D call TRBD1 (5 bases). V lost 2 bases and J 2 bases, leaving 12 bases between the germline ends. Germline loops: CDR1 KGHSH, CDR2 LQKENI. This CDR3 contains 16 residues. The CDR3 nucleotides are TGTGCCAGCTCACCAACTCCGGGACGGACTAATGAAAAACTGTTTTTT. Residues: CASSPTPGRTNEKLFF.

This chain connects TRBV7-9 to TRBJ1-1, with D uncertain. V lost 5 bases, J lost 7 bases, and 17 bases lay in between. Germline V lookup: CDR1 SEHNR, CDR2 FQNEAQ (reference sequence). The CDR3 spans 14 residues. The CDR3 nucleotides read TGTGCCAGCAGCGCGACACGGGAAATCCATGAAGCTTTCTTT. It yields the protein CASSATREIHEAFF.

The chain couples TRBV7-9 to TRBJ1-1, with D unresolved. The CDR3 totals 13 residues. V lost 5 bases and J 4 bases, leaving 11 bases between the germline ends. Germline V lookup: CDR1 SEHNR, CDR2 FQNEAQ (reference sequence). The CDR3 reads CASSPYPSTEAFF. The DNA for the CDR3 is TGTGCCAGCAGCCCCTACCCTTCCACTGAAGCTTTCTTT.

This chain joins TRBV18 and TRBJ1-1, with 8 bases aligning to TRBD1. With V trimmed by 4 bases and J by 1 base, 5 bases remained unmatched. This CDR3 is built from 15 residues. Germline CDR1 reads KGHSH; CDR2 reads LQKENI. The CDR3 bases are TGTGCCAGCTCACGGTCGGACAGGGCGAACACTGAAGCTTTCTTT. Translation gives CASSRSDRANTEAFF.

The chain joins TRBV29-1 to TRBJ2-7, with 10 bases aligning to TRBD2. The junction had 4 bases not matched to a gene; V was cut back by 5 bases and J by 3 bases. The CDR3 has 13 residues. Germline V CDR1 and CDR2: SQVTM, ANQGSEA. DNA of the CDR3: TGCAGCGTTTCCAGCGGGAGGGACTACGAGCAGTACTTC. This encodes CSVSSGRDYEQYF.